This TCR beta chain was sequenced during a study of T-cell memory formation after mild COVID-19 (dated by TCRdb to the early 2020s). About the full investigation: Most TCR sequence clusters were specific to one of the two donors. The cohort comprised two young, previously healthy adult volunteers, one female and one male. In a couple of donors, T-cell clones that expanded and contracted after mild COVID-19 were tracked by sequencing TCRalpha and TCRbeta repertoires over time. Results the study describes overall, beyond this receptor: Some responding clones were detected in pre-infection memory, suggesting pre-existing cross-reactive memory T cells joined the SARS-CoV-2 response. Whether the second-wave clones peaking on day 37 were SARS-CoV-2 specific was not confirmed. Only a couple of mild cases were covered by the study, and larger cohorts that include severe cases with pre-infection samples were considered necessary. Contracting CD4+ clones turned up mainly in the CM and EM memory subsets, whereas EMRA was where CD8+ clones were enriched. Balanced CD4/CD8 phenotypes were observed for clones contracting from day 15 to 85, whereas a bias towards CD4+ was observed for a second wave of clones expanding from day 15 to 37.

Ficoll-Paque density gradient centrifugation was the method used to isolate PBMCs. For this clonotype: The target of this receptor is not known. No quality values exist for individual bases; no much larger clone is one base distant.

The instrument given in TCRdb is Illumina NovaSeq 6000. cDNA libraries for TCRalpha and TCRbeta were prepared by 5'RACE using constant-segment primers, with sample barcodes and unique molecular identifiers added. Trizol reagent was used to extract RNA from every sample. Amplification of the libraries took two PCR steps, and the second step added a second sample barcode plus Illumina TruSeq adapters. The libraries were sequenced on an Illumina NovaSeq using 2 x 150 bp paired-end reads. Under the source paper's analysis protocol: The reads were demultiplexed and collapsed into UMI-guided consensus sequences using migec v1.2.7. Using mixcr v2.1.11, UMI consensuses were aligned to TRA and TRB V and J templates and then assembled into clonotypes. Expanded or contracted clonotypes were those called significant by both edgeR and NoisET, with noise models trained on biological replicates. For edgeR calls, the thresholds were a false discovery rate-adjusted p below 0.01 and a log2 fold-change of 1. As an exploratory analysis of dynamics, max-normalized trajectories of the 1000 most abundant clonotypes were examined with PCA combined with hierarchical clustering. Separately sequenced CD4+ and CD8+ repertoires were used to assign a CD4 or CD8 phenotype to each responding clone. TCRdb redid the processing of the public reads, applying fastp at Q25 and MiXCR, and retained in-frame beta chains. When rows share a CDR3 protein, they turn into one entry using the most common DNA and genes. These V and J calls derive from TCRdb rather than the authors' analysis. The sample data list about 350,000 distinct CDR3 sequences, and 25% to 30% of these were observed just once. Clones ranked in the top ten supply approximately 12% of the sample.

CDR1 and CDR2 are read off the germline V gene as SGHRS and YFSETQ. Counted from cysteine to phenylalanine, this CDR3 has 17 amino acids. Only the CDR3 DNA stays, 51 bases, in frame from base 1. From V the trimming removes 4 bases and from J it removes 3 bases, while the gene matches leave 10 bases of the junction unaccounted for. This TCR came from an adult woman who had mild COVID-19 (a few samples of this study predate the infection). The sample titles of this study are shuffled in the database, so cell type and time point are left out; the donor was told from shared clones. The specimen was PBMCs or a T cell subset sorted from them (not recorded which). This sequence uses TRBV5-1 and TRBJ2-2; 9 central nucleotides agree with TRBD1. The DNA sequence follows: TGCGCCAGCAGCCGAGAACCGGGACAGGGCTACACCGGGGAGCTGTTTTTT. This yields the protein CASSREPGQGYTGELFF.